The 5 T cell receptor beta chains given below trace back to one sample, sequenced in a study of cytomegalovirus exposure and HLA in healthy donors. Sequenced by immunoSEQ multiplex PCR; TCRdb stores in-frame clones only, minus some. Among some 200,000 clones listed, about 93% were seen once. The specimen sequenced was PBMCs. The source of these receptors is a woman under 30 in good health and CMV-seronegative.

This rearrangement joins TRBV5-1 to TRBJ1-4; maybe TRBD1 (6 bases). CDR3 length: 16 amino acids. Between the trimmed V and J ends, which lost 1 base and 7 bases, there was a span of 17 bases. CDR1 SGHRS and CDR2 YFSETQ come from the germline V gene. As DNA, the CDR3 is TGCGCCAGCAGCTTGAAGATGGAAGGGGGTAGTGAAAAACTGTTTTTT. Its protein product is CASSLKMEGGSEKLFF.

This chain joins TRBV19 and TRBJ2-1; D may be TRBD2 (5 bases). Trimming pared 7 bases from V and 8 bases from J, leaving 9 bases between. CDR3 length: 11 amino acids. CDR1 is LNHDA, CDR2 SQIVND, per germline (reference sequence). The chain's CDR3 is CASIRGDEQFF. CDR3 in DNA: TGTGCCAGTATTCGGGGTGATGAGCAGTTCTTC. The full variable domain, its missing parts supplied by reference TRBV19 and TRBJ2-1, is DGGITQSPKYLFRKEGQNVTLSCEQNLNHDAMYWYRQDPGQGLRLIYYSQIVNDFQKGDIAEGYSVSREKKESFPLTVTSAQKNPTAFYLCASIRGDEQFFGPGTRLTVL.

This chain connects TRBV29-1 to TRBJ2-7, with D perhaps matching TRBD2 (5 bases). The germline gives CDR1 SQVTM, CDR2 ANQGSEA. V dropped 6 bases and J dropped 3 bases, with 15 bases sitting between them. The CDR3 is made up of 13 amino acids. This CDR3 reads CSVTPGGLYEQYF. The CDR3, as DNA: TGCAGCGTGACCCCAGGCGGACTCTACGAGCAGTACTTC.

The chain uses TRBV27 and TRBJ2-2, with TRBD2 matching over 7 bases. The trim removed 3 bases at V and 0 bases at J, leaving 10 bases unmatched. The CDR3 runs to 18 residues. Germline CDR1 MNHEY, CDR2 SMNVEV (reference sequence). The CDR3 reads CASSFLTSGGPNTGELFF. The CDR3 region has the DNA TGTGCCAGCAGTTTCCTTACGTCGGGAGGACCGAACACCGGGGAGCTGTTTTTT.

CDR3 nucleotides: TGTGCCTGGAGTGACCCCTCTAGCGAGCAGTACTTC. Translation gives CAWSDPSSEQYF. The chain has TRBV30 and TRBJ2-7; no clear D gene. V was clipped by 1 base and J by 6 bases, with 10 bases between them. The CDR3 has 12 amino acids. Germline CDR1 is GTSNPN and CDR2 is SVGIG (reference sequence). The full variable domain, completed using reference TRBV30 and TRBJ2-7, is SQTIHQWPATLVQPVGSPLSLECTVEGTSNPNLYWYRQAAGRGLQLLFYSVGIGQISSEVPQNLSASRPQDRQFILSSKKLLLSDSGFYLCAWSDPSSEQYFGPGTRLTVT.